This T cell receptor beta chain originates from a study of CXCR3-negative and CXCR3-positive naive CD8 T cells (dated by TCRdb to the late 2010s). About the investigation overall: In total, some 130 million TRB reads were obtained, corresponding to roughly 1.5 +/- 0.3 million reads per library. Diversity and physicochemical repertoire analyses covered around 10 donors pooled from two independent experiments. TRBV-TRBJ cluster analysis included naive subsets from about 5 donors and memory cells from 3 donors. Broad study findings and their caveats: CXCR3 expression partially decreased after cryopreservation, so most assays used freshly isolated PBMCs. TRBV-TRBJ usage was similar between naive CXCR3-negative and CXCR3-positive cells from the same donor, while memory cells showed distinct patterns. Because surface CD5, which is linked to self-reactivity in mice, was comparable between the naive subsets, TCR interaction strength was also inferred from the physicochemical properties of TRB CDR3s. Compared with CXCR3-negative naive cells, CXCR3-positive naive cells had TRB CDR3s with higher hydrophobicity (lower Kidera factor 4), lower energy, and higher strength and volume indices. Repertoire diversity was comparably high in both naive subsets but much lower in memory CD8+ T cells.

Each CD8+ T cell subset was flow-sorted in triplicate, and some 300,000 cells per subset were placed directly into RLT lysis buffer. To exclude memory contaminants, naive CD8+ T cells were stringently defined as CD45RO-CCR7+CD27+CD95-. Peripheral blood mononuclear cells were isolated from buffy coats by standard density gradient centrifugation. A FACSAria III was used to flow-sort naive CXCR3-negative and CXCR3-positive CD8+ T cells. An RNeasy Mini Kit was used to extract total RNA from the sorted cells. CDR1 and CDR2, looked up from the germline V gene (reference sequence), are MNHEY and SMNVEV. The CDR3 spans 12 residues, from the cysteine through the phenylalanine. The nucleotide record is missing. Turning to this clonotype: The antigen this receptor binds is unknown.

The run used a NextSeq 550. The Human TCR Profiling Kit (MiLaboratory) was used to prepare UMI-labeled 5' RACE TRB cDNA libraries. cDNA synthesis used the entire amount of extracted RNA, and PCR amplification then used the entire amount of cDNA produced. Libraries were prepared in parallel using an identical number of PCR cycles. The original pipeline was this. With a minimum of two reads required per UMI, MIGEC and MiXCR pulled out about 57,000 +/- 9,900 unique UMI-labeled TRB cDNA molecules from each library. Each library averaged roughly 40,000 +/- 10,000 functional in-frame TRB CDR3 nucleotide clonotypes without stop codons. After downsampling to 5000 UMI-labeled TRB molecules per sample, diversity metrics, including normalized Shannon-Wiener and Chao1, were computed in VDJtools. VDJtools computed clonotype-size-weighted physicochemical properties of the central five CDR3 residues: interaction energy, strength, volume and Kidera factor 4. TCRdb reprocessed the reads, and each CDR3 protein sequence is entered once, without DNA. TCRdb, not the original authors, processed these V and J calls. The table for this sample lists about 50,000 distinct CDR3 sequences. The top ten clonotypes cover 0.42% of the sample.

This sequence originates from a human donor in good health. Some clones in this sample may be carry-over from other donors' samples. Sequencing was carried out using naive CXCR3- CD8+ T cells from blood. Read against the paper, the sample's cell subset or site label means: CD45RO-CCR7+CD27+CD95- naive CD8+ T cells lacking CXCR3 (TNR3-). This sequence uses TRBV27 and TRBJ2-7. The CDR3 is CASTSPESEQYF.